The 15 T cell receptor beta chains in this list originate from one sample, sequenced in a study of CXCR3-negative and CXCR3-positive naive CD8 T cells. These receptors have no identified antigens. The study made its TRB cDNA libraries by 5' RACE, adding UMI labels. For each CDR3 protein, TCRdb gives one entry from its re-call of the 5' RACE reads, without DNA. The sample table includes around 50,000 distinct CDR3 sequences. The study's findings and limits: Relative to CXCR3-negative naive cells, CXCR3-positive naive cells had more hydrophobic TRB CDR3s.

The specimen was naive CXCR3+ CD8+ T cells from blood. Subset specified: CD45RO-CCR7+CD27+CD95- naive CD8+ T cells expressing CXCR3 (TNR3+). These TCRs come from a human donor in good health. Some clones in this sample may be carry-over from other donors' samples.

The gene calls are TRBV7-9 and TRBJ2-7; TCRdb's assignment of TRBD2 cannot be checked, as there is no DNA. Germline V gives CDR1 SEHNR, CDR2 FQNEAQ (reference sequence). CDR3 length: 16 amino acids. The CDR3 here is CASSLSSKGGNYEQYF.

The rearrangement links TRBV7-9 to TRBJ2-3; there is no DNA to check the TCRdb D call of TRBD2. CDR1 is SEHNR, CDR2 FQNEAQ, per germline (reference sequence). The CDR3 is 15 amino acids. CDR3 amino acids: CASSLEGSATDTQYF.

J is TRBJ2-3 and V is TRBV28; TCRdb's D call of TRBD2 is untestable without DNA. This CDR3 region has 17 residues. Germline V gene lookup returns CDR1 MDHEN and CDR2 SYDVKM. The CDR3 region is CASSPTLAGGNTDTQYF. Combining the CDR3 with reference TRBV28 and TRBJ2-3 gives the whole variable domain DVKVTQSSRYLVKRTGEKVFLECVQDMDHENMFWYRQDPGLGLRLIYFSYDVKMKEKGDIPEGYSVSREKKERFSLILESASTNQTSMYLCASSPTLAGGNTDTQYFGPGTRLTVL.

The CDR3 protein is CASAGTGREQYF. The chain recombines TRBV12-5 with TRBJ2-7; TCRdb reports TRBD1, a call that lacks DNA to check it against. Germline CDR1 reads LGHNT; CDR2 reads FRNRAP. The CDR3 contains 12 residues.

This chain uses TRBV4-3 with TRBJ2-7; TCRdb names TRBD2, which stays unverified in the absence of DNA. Germline loops: CDR1 LGHNA, CDR2 YSLEER. CDR3 length: 15 residues. CDR3 sequence: CASSPSGTTVYEQYF.

The J gene is TRBJ1-6, the V gene TRBV4-2. Germline V lookup: CDR1 LGHNA, CDR2 YNFKEQ. CDR3 size: 15 residues. This chain's CDR3 is CASSQGPLDNSPLHF.

The chain recombines TRBV29-1 with TRBJ2-5; as DNA is missing, the TRBD1 call by TCRdb cannot be tested. The CDR3 has 14 residues. Germline V gene data show CDR1 as SQVTM and CDR2 as ANQGSEA. CDR3 sequence reads: CSVVPLGTGLGQYF. Based on the CDR3 plus reference TRBV29-1 and TRBJ2-5, the full variable domain is SAVISQKPSRDICQRGTSLTIQCQVDSQVTMMFWYRQQPGQSLTLIATANQGSEATYESGFVIDKFPISRPNLTFSTLTVSNMSPEDSSIYLCSVVPLGTGLGQYFGPGTRLLVL.

The genes are TRBV6-4 and TRBJ1-1; the D call from TCRdb, TRBD1, cannot be confirmed without DNA. There are 18 residues in the CDR3. Looked up from germline, CDR1 is MRHNA and CDR2 is SNTAGT. CDR3 sequence: CASNPAGGTGGPNTEAFF.

The gene calls are TRBV27 and TRBJ2-5; absent DNA, TCRdb's TRBD1 call cannot be checked. Germline V gives CDR1 MNHEY, CDR2 SMNVEV (reference sequence). The CDR3 length is 15 residues. The CDR3 here is CASSLMTTPGETQYF.

The chain has TRBV5-6 and TRBJ2-1; the D gene TCRdb calls, TRBD1, cannot be checked with no DNA. The germline gives CDR1 SGHDT, CDR2 YYEEEE. This CDR3 spans 16 amino acids. The CDR3 loop is CASSLVNRGFYNEQFF.

The chain has TRBV12-3 or TRBV12-4 and TRBJ2-1; TCRdb gives TRBD2 as the D gene, but with no DNA this cannot be confirmed. The CDR3 runs 17 residues. Here the CDR3 reads CASSWEAGVGPQDEQFF.

This chain uses TRBV20-1 with TRBJ2-7. Germline V gene sequence: CDR1 DFQATT, CDR2 SNEGSKA (reference sequence). The CDR3 runs 13 residues. The CDR3 spells CSASPERFYEQYF.

The chain employs TRBV6-5 and TRBJ2-3; lacking DNA, the TRBD1 call made by TCRdb goes unchecked. The germline gives CDR1 MNHEY, CDR2 SVGAGI. The CDR3 extends over 16 amino acids. The CDR3 reads CASSYEDRGVADTQYF.

The rearrangement uses TRBV6-5 and TRBJ2-3. The CDR3 extends over 13 amino acids. Per the germline V gene, CDR1 is MNHEY and CDR2 is SVGAGI. Here the CDR3 reads CASSYRIVDTQYF.

The chain has TRBV24-1 and TRBJ2-2; TCRdb returns TRBD1, unconfirmable since there is no DNA. The germline CDR1 and CDR2 sequences are KGHDR and SFDVKD. The CDR3 totals 17 residues. The CDR3 loop is CATSDSGRQGDTGELFF.